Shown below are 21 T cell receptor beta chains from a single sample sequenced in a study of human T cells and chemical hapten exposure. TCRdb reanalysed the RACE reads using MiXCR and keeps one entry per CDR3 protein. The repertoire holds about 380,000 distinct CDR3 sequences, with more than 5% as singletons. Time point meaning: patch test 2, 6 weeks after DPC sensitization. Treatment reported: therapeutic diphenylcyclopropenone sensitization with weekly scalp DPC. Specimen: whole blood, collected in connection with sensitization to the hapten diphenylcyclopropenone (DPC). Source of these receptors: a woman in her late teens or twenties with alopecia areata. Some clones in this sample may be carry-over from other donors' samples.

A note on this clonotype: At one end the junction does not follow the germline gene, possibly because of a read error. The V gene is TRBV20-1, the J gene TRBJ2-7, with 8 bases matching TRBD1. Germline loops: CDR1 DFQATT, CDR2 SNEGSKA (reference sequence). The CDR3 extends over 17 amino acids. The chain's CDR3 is CSATPDRDRGVTYVQYF. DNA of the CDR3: TGCAGTGCTACCCCGGACCGCGACAGGGGAGTAACCTACGTGCAGTACTTC.

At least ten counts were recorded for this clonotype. The CDR3 DNA follows: TGTGCCATCAGGGGGGAGTCTCCCAACGCTGAAGCTTTCTTT. Protein sequence: CAIRGESPNAEAFF. J is TRBJ1-1 and V is TRBV10-3, with TRBD1 as a possible D gene (5 bases). Germline V CDR1 and CDR2: ENHRY, SYGVKD. V lost 6 bases and J lost 6, with 17 bases in between. The CDR3 loop spans 14 amino acids.

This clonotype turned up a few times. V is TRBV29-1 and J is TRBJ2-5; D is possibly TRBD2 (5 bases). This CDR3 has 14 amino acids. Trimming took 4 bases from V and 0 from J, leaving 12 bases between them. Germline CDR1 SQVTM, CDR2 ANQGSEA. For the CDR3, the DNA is TGCAGCGTTGGAATGTCGGGGTACCAAGAGACCCAGTACTTC. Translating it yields CSVGMSGYQETQYF.

The CDR3: CASSQSPGRGSSDTQYF. The CDR3 DNA reads TGCGCCAGCAGCCAATCTCCCGGCAGGGGGTCGTCAGATACGCAGTATTTT. The chain employs TRBV4-3 and TRBJ2-3, with 7 bases aligning to TRBD1. The CDR3 spans 17 residues. The germline V gene encodes CDR1 LGHNA and CDR2 YSLEER. Trimming at V came to 2 bases and at J to 4 bases, leaving 12 bases not matched to a gene.

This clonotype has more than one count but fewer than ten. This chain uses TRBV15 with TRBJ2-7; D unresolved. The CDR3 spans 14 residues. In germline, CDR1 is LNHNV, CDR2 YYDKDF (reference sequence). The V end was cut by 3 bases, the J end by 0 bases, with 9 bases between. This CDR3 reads CATSSDTYSYEQYF. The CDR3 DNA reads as TGTGCCACCAGCAGCGACACTTACTCCTACGAGCAGTACTTC.

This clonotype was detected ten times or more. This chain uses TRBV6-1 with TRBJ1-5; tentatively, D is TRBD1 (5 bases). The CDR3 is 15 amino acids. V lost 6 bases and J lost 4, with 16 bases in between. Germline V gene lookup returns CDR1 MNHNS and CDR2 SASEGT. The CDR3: CASRGAGALNQPQHF. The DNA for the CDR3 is TGTGCCAGCAGGGGAGCCGGGGCCCTTAATCAGCCCCAGCATTTT.

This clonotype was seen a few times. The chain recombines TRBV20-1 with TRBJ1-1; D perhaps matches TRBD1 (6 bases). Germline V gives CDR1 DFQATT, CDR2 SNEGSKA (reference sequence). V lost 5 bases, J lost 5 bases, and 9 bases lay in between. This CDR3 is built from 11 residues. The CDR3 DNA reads TGCAGTGCTGACCAGGGGACTGAAGCTTTCTTT. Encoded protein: CSADQGTEAFF.

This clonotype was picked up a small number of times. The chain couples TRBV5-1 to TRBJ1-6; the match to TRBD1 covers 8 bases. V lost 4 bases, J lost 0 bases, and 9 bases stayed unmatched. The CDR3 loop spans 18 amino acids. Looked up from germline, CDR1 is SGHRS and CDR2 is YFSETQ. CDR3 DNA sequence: TGCGCCAGCAGCCCCTCGGGACAGGCTAGCTCCTATAATTCACCCCTCCACTTT. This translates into CASSPSGQASSYNSPLHF.

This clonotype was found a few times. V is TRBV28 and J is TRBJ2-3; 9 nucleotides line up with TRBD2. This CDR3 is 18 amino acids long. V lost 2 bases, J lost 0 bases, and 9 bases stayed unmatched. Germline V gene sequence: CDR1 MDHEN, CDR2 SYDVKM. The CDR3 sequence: CASSLQSGGLTSTDTQYF. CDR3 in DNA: TGTGCCAGCAGTTTACAGAGCGGGGGGTTAACTAGCACAGATACGCAGTATTTT.

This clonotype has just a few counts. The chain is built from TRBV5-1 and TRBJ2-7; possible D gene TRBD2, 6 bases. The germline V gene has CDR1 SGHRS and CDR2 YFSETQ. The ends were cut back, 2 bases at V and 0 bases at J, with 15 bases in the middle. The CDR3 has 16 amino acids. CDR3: CASSFARRGGSYEQYF. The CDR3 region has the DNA TGCGCCAGCAGCTTCGCCCGGCGGGGAGGCTCCTACGAGCAGTACTTC.

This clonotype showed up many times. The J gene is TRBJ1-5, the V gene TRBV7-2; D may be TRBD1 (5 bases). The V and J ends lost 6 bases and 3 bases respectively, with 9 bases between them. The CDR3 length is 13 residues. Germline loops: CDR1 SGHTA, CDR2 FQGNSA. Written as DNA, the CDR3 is TGTGCCAGCAGAGACAGCCCCAATCAGCCCCAGCATTTT. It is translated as CASRDSPNQPQHF. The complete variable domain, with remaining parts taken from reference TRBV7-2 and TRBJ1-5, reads GAGVSQSPSNKVTEKGKDVELRCDPISGHTALYWYRQSLGQGLEFLIYFQGNSAPDKSGLPSDRFSAERTGGSVSTLTIQRTQQEDSAVYLCASRDSPNQPQHFGDGTRLSIL.

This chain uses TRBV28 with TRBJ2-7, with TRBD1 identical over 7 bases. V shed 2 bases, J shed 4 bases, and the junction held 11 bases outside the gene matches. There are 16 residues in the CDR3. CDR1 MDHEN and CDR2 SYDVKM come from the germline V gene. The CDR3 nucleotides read TGTGCCAGCAGTTTAAGTGACAGGGTGTCCGGATACGAGCAGTACTTC. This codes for CASSLSDRVSGYEQYF. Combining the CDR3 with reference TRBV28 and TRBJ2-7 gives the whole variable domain DVKVTQSSRYLVKRTGEKVFLECVQDMDHENMFWYRQDPGLGLRLIYFSYDVKMKEKGDIPEGYSVSREKKERFSLILESASTNQTSMYLCASSLSDRVSGYEQYFGPGTRLTVT.

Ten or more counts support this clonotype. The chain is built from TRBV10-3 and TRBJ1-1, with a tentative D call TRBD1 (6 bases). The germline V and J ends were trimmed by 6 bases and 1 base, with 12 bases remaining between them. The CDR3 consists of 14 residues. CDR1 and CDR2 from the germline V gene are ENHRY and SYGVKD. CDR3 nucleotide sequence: TGTGCCATCAGGGGGGACAAGGGGAACACTGAAGCTTTCTTT. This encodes CAIRGDKGNTEAFF.

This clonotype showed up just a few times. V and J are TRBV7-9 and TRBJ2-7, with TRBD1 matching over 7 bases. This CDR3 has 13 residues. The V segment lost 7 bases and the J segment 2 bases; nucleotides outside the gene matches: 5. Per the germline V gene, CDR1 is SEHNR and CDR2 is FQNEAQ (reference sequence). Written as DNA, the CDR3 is TGTGCCAGCACCCCGGACAGGACCTACGAGCAGTACTTC. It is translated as CASTPDRTYEQYF.

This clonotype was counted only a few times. The CDR3 bases are TGTGCCAGCAGCCACTCAGGGGGCACTGAAGCTTTCTTT. Protein sequence: CASSHSGGTEAFF. This sequence joins TRBV6-2 or TRBV6-3 and TRBJ1-1; 7 positions match TRBD1. Per germline, CDR1 MNHEY and CDR2 SVGEGT. This CDR3 comprises 13 residues. V shed 6 bases and J 4 bases; nucleotides not matched to a gene: 5.

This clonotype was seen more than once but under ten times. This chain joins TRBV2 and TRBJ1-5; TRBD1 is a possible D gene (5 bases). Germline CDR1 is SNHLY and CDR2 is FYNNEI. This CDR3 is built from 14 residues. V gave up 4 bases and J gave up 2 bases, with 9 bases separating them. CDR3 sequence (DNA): TGTGCCAGCAGTGGGACATCCGGCAATCAGCCCCAGCATTTT. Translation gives CASSGTSGNQPQHF.

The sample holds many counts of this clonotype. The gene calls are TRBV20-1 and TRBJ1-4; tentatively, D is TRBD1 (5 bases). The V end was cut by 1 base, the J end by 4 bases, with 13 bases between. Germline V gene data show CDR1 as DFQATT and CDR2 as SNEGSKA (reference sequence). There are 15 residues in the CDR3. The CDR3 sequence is CSARALQADNEKLFF. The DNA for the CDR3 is TGCAGTGCTAGAGCTCTACAGGCGGATAATGAAAAACTGTTTTTT.

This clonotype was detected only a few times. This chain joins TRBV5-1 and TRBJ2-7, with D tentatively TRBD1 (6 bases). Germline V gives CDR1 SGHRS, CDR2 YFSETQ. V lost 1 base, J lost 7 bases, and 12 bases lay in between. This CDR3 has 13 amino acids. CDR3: CASSLTGPREQYF. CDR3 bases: TGCGCCAGCAGCTTGACAGGGCCCCGGGAGCAGTACTTC.

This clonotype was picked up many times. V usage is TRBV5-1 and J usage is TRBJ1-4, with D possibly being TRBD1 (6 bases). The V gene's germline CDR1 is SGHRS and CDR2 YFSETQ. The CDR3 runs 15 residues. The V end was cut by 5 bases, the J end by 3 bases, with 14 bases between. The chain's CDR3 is CASRMGAAANEKLFF. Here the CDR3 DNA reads TGCGCCAGCAGAATGGGGGCGGCTGCTAATGAAAAACTGTTTTTT.

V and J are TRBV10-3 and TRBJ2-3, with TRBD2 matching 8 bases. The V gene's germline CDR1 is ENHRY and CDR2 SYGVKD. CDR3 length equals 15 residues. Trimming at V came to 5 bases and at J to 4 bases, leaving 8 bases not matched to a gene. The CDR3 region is CAISPGSGGADTQYF. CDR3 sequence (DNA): TGTGCCATCAGTCCCGGGAGCGGGGGCGCAGATACGCAGTATTTT.

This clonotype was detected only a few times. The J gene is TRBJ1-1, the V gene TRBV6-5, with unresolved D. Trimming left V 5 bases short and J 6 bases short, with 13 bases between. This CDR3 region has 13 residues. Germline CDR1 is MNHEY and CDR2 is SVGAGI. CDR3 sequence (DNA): TGTGCCAGCAGTCCTAATACGGGTGCTGAAGCTTTCTTT. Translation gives CASSPNTGAEAFF.